This T cell receptor (beta chain) stems from a study of T cell responses to AZD1222 COVID-19 vaccine. Findings of the study overall: Sampling that yielded the repertoires occurred only after the peak T cell response.

Germline CDR1 and CDR2: DFQATT and SNEGSKA (reference sequence). Deletions cut 3 bases from V and 7 bases from J, with 22 bases between. The CDR3 is 15 amino acids. In the case of this clone: Its antigen is undetermined.

Generated by immunoSEQ multiplex PCR, the TCRdb table keeps only in-frame clones and is missing some. The top ten clones hold approximately 5% of a sample with 99,000 or so clones, about 81% of them seen once. Sequencing used peripheral blood, obtained on day 0 of AZD1222 vaccination. The chain couples TRBV20-1 to TRBJ2-7, with a possible D match to TRBD1 (6 bases). The TCR originated in an adult in good health. This CDR3 reads CSASPNPQGRLEQYF. In DNA, the CDR3 is TGCAGTGCTAGTCCTAACCCACAGGGCCGTCTGGAGCAGTACTTC.